This T cell receptor beta chain came from a study of T cells in Graves' hyperthyroidism and ophthalmopathy. Amplified TCR beta CDR3 regions derived from RNA transcripts. The HTBI primer set served for first-round RT-PCR of the TCR CDR3. TCRdb independently ran MiXCR on the multiplex PCR reads; one entry per CDR3 protein. The table records 700,000 or so distinct CDR3 sequences, about 16% of them present only once. Stable hyperthyroidism: no ophthalmopathy progression over 18 months of follow-up. This TCR was sampled from a man aged 18 to 29 with Graves' hyperthyroidism. Source material: blood.

The CDR3 DNA reads TGCAGTGCCCCCAGCCAGGGGACGGGAAACACCATATATTTT. Its protein is CSAPSQGTGNTIYF. The rearrangement uses TRBV20-1 and TRBJ1-3, with D possibly TRBD1 on 6 matching bases. V dropped 6 bases and J dropped 4 bases, with 16 bases sitting between them. The CDR3 extends over 14 amino acids. CDR1 and CDR2 (germline): DFQATT, SNEGSKA (reference sequence).